A selection of T cell receptor beta chains follows, all from one sample in a study of blood T cells in healthy people across ages. TCRdb fed the 5' RACE reads into MiXCR, producing one record per CDR3 protein. The repertoire holds about 1.7 million distinct CDR3 sequences, with roughly 27% as singletons. The sample consisted of blood. The receptors were sampled from a young woman in good health. Both conserved end residues are part of each CDR3. The D gene is left open where the match is weak. Expanded clones get a size class; other rows say once, few or many, or leave the size out.

d_gene	len	j_gene	abundance	v_gene	CDR3nt	CDR3aa
TRBD2	16	TRBJ2-7	.	TRBV6-1	TGTGCCAGCAGGGAGGCGCTAGCGGGAGAGTTTCGCGAGCAGTACTTC	CASREALAGEFREQYF
.	13	TRBJ2-5	many	TRBV7-9	TGTGCCAGCAGCCAGGACAGCCAAGAGACCCAGTACTTC	CASSQDSQETQYF
.	15	TRBJ2-1	many	TRBV20-1	TGCAGTGCTAGTTTGAGGGGAAGCTCCTACAATGAGCAGTTCTTC	CSASLRGSSYNEQFF
.	14	TRBJ2-4	many	TRBV7-2	TGTGCCAGCAGCTTTGGTCCGGCCAAAAACATTCAGTACTTC	CASSFGPAKNIQYF
.	15	TRBJ2-7	few	TRBV7-9	TGTGCCAGCAGCTTAGGCGGGGTTTCCGCCTACGAGCAGTACTTC	CASSLGGVSAYEQYF
.	17	TRBJ2-1	.	TRBV9	TGTGCCAGCAGCGTAGGACCTTACATCAAGACCTACAATGAGCAGTTCTTC	CASSVGPYIKTYNEQFF
.	18	TRBJ2-7	.	TRBV15	TGTGCCACCAGCACCCACATCTTAAGAGCGGGCACCTACAATGAGCAGTACTTC	CATSTHILRAGTYNEQYF
.	15	TRBJ1-2	.	TRBV5-1	TGCGCCAGCAGCGACCTGACAACCACCTTAGGCGGCTACACCTTC	CASSDLTTTLGGYTF
.	15	TRBJ2-7	few	TRBV3-1	TGTGCCAGCAGCCGAGGACGGGACTCCTCCTACGAGCAGTACTTC	CASSRGRDSSYEQYF
.	15	TRBJ2-7	many	TRBV20-1	TGCAGTGCCGCTTGGGGAAGGGATTCGTCGGACGAGCAGTACTTC	CSAAWGRDSSDEQYF
TRBD1	14	TRBJ2-7	.	TRBV14	TGTGCCAGCAGCGACTGGGACAGCGCCTACGAGCAGTACTTC	CASSDWDSAYEQYF
TRBD1	15	TRBJ1-2	.	TRBV11-2	TGTGCCAGCAGCCCAGGACAGGGGGGATCCTATGGCTACACCTTC	CASSPGQGGSYGYTF
TRBD2	17	TRBJ2-7	.	TRBV5-5	TGTGCCAGCAGCCTCCGGACTAGATCGGGTTACTACAATGAGCAGTACTTC	CASSLRTRSGYYNEQYF
.	14	TRBJ2-2	.	TRBV12-3/TRBV12-4	TGTGCCAGCAGTTCCCCAAATTTAGCCGGGGAGCTGTTTTTT	CASSSPNLAGELFF
.	12	TRBJ2-4	many	TRBV12-3/TRBV12-4	TGTGCCAGCGGCACAGCGCTAAACATTCAGTACTTC	CASGTALNIQYF
.	15	TRBJ1-2	few	TRBV27	TGTGCCAGCAGTTTGAGGGGGAAGGTAGCCTATGGCTACACCTTC	CASSLRGKVAYGYTF
.	14	TRBJ2-1	few	TRBV12-3/TRBV12-4	TGTGCCAGCAGTAGGGTGTCAGGGCTCTACGAGCAGTTCTTC	CASSRVSGLYEQFF
.	13	TRBJ1-6	few	TRBV10-3	TGTGCCATCAGTGTCCGATTGGATTCACCCCTCCACTTT	CAISVRLDSPLHF
.	13	TRBJ1-6	few	TRBV6-5	TGTGCCAGCAGCCCGCGAGATTATTCACCCCTCCACTTT	CASSPRDYSPLHF
TRBD2	16	TRBJ2-2	few	TRBV5-1	TGCGCCAGCAGCTCCCGACTAGCGGGGGGTAACGGGGAGCTGTTTTTT	CASSSRLAGGNGELFF
.	15	TRBJ1-1	few	TRBV13	TGTGCCAGCAGCCTAGCGGGGGGGGTTAGTACTGAAGCTTTCTTT	CASSLAGGVSTEAFF
.	15	TRBJ1-2	few	TRBV15	TGTGCCACCAGCGCTGGACAGCCAGCTAACTATGGCTACACCTTC	CATSAGQPANYGYTF
TRBD2	15	TRBJ2-1	.	TRBV2	TGTGCCAGCAGCAAACTAGCGGGGGCTAACAATGAGCAGTTCTTC	CASSKLAGANNEQFF
TRBD2	15	TRBJ2-1	.	TRBV2	TGTGCCAGCACCCGGATGCGGGGGGGCGGCAATGAGCAGTTCTTC	CASTRMRGGGNEQFF
.	15	TRBJ1-4	.	TRBV20-1	TGCAGTGCTCAGGACAGCCGGGCGACTAATGAAAAACTGTTTTTT	CSAQDSRATNEKLFF
TRBD1	14	TRBJ2-5	many	TRBV28	TGTGCCAGCAGTCCGCCTGGGACAGAAGAGACCCAGTACTTC	CASSPPGTEETQYF
.	15	TRBJ2-1	few	TRBV7-9	TGTGCCAGCACCACGAACGGGGTCACGTACAATGAGCAGTTCTTC	CASTTNGVTYNEQFF
.	14	TRBJ2-5	many	TRBV6-5	TGTGCCAGCAGCCGATTCAAGGGCCAAGAGACCCAGTACTTC	CASSRFKGQETQYF
.	15	TRBJ2-3	few	TRBV6-2/TRBV6-3	TGTGCCAGCAGTTACGGCACGCCTCGCCCAGATACGCAGTATTTT	CASSYGTPRPDTQYF
.	12	TRBJ2-5	few	TRBV3-1	TGTGCCAGCAGCCAAGATGTGAAGACCCAGTACTTC	CASSQDVKTQYF
.	13	TRBJ2-5	few	TRBV28	TGTGCCAGCAGCTCGGGGAGTGACGAGACCCAGTACTTC	CASSSGSDETQYF
.	17	TRBJ1-5	few	TRBV5-6	TGTGCCAGCAGCTTGGCCGCGGGGGGCGCGGGAAATCAGCCCCAGCATTTT	CASSLAAGGAGNQPQHF
TRBD2	18	TRBJ2-2	.	TRBV20-1	TGCAGTGCTAGACCCCAGGGGGGACTAGCGGGGTCGGGCATGGAGCTGTTTTTT	CSARPQGGLAGSGMELFF
TRBD1	15	TRBJ2-1	.	TRBV20-1	TGCAGTGCTAGAGGACAGGGGGCCCTCTACAATGAGCAGTTCTTC	CSARGQGALYNEQFF
.	14	TRBJ2-3	many	TRBV5-1	TGCGCCAGCAGCGAACCCAGCGGCACAGATACGCAGTATTTT	CASSEPSGTDTQYF
.	16	TRBJ1-4	few	TRBV7-2	TGTGCCAGCAGCTCGAACAAAGCAGGGAGGGGTGAAAAACTGTTTTTT	CASSSNKAGRGEKLFF